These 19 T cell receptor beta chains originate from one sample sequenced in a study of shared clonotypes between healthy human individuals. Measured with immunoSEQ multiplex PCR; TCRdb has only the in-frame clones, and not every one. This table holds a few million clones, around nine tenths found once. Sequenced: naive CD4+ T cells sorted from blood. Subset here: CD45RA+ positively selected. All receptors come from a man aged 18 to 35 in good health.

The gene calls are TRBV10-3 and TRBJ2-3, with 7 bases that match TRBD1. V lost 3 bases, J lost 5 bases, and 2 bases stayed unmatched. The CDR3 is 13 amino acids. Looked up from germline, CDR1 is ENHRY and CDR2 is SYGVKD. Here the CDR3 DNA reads TGTGCCATCAGTGATGGGGACAGAGATACGCAGTATTTT. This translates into CAISDGDRDTQYF.

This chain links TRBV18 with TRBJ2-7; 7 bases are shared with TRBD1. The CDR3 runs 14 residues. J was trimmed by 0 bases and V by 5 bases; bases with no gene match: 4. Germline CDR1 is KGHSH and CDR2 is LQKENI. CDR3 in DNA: TGTGCCAGCTCATCGCCAGGGGGCTCCTACGAGCAGTACTTC. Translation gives CASSSPGGSYEQYF.

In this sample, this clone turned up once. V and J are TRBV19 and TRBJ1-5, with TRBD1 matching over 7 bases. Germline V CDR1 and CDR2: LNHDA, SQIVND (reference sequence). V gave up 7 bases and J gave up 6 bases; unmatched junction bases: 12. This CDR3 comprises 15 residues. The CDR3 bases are TGTGCCAGTACTCCGGAGGGGGCCCCGGGTCAGCCCCAGCATTTT. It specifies CASTPEGAPGQPQHF.

The CDR3 nucleotides are TGCGCCAGCATCTCGGACAGGGGGCCGTGGATTAGCGGAGAACTAGCCAAAAACATTCAGTACTTC. It yields the protein CASISDRGPWISGELAKNIQYF. The chain employs TRBV23-1 and TRBJ2-4; 11 bases agree with TRBD1. TRBV23-1 carries the ORF label, with uncertain function. J gave up 0 bases and V 7 bases, and 23 bases lay outside the gene matches. CDR3 size: 22 residues.

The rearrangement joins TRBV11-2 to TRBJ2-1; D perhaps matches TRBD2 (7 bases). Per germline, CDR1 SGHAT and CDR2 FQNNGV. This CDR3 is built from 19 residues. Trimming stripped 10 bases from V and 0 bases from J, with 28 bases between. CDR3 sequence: CATKLKDTGGRSSYNEQFF. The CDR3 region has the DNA TGTGCCACCAAGCTTAAAGATACGGGGGGCCGAAGCTCCTACAATGAGCAGTTCTTC. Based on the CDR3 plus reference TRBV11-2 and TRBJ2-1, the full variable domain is EAGVAQSPRYKIIEKRQSVAFWCNPISGHATLYWYQQILGQGPKLLIQFQNNGVVDDSQLPKDRFSAERLKGVDSTLKIQPAKLEDSAVYLCATKLKDTGGRSSYNEQFFGPGTRLTVL.

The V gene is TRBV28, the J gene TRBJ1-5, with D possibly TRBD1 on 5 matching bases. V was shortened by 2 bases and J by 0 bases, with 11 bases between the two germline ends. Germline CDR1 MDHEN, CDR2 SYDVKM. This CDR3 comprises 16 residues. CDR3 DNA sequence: TGTGCCAGCAGTTTACTCGGACACTATAGCAATCAGCCCCAGCATTTT. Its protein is CASSLLGHYSNQPQHF.

The CDR3 nucleotides read TGTGCCAGCAGCGTGGGCGGGGGGGCTGGCGAGACCCAGTACTTC. Translation: CASSVGGGAGETQYF. The chain joins TRBV9 to TRBJ2-5; 9 nucleotides match TRBD2. V shed 2 bases and J 5 bases; nucleotides not matched to a gene: 7. This CDR3 has 15 residues. Germline CDR1 reads SGDLS; CDR2 reads YYNGEE.

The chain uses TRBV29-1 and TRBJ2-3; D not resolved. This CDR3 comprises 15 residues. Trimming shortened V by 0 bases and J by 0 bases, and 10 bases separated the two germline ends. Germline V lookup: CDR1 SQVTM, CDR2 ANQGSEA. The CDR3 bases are TGCAGCGTTGAAGATCGGGCTTCTAGCACAGATACGCAGTATTTT. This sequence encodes CSVEDRASSTDTQYF.

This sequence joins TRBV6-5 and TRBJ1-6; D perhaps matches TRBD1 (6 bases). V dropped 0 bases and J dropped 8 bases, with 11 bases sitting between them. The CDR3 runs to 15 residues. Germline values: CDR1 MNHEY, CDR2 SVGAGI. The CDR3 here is CASSYSTGLDSPLHF. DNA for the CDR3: TGTGCCAGCAGTTACTCAACAGGGTTGGATTCACCCCTCCACTTT.

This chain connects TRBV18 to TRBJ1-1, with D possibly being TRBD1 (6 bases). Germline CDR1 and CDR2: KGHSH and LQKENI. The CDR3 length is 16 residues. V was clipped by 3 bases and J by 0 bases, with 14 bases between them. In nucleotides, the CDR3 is TGTGCCAGCTCACCTTACACAGGGACTCTGAACACTGAAGCTTTCTTT. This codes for CASSPYTGTLNTEAFF.

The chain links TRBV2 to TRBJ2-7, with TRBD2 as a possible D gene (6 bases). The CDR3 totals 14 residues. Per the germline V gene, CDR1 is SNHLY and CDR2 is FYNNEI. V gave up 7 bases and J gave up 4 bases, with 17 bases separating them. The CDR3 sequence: CASNPPSGRYEQYF. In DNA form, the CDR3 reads TGTGCCAGCAACCCCCCTTCAGGGAGGTACGAGCAGTACTTC.

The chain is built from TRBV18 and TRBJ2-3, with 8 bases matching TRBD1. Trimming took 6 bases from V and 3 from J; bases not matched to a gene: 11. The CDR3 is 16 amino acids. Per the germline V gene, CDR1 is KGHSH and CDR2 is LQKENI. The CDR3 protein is CASSPGQGYETDTQYF. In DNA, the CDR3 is TGTGCCAGCTCCCCAGGACAGGGTTATGAGACAGATACGCAGTATTTT. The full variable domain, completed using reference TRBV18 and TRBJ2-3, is NAGVMQNPRHLVRRRGQEARLRCSPMKGHSHVYWYRQLPEEGLKFMVYLQKENIIDESGMPKERFSAEFPKEGPSILRIQQVVRGDSAAYFCASSPGQGYETDTQYFGPGTRLTVL.

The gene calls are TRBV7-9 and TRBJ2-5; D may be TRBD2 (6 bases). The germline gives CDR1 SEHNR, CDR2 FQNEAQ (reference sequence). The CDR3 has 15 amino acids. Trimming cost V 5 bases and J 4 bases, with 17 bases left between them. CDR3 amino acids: CASSPSARDLETQYF. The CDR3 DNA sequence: TGTGCCAGCAGCCCCTCGGCCAGGGACTTAGAGACCCAGTACTTC.

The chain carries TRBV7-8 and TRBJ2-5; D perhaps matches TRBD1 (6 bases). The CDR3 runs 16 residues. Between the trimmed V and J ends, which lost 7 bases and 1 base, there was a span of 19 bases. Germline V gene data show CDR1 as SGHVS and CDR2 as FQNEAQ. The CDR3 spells CASTVPPTGLQETQYF. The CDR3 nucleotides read TGTGCCAGCACCGTACCCCCGACAGGTCTCCAAGAGACCCAGTACTTC.

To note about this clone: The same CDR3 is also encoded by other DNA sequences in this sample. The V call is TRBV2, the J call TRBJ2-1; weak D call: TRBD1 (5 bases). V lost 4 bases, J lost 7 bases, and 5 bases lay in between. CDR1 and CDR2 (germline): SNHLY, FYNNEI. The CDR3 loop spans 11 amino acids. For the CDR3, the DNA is TGTGCCAGCAGTGGACAGAATGAGCAGTTCTTC. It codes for CASSGQNEQFF.

This CDR3 is CASSWDDGTDTQYF. The CDR3 DNA follows: TGCGCCAGCAGCTGGGACGACGGAACAGATACGCAGTATTTT. The chain carries TRBV5-1 and TRBJ2-3, with D possibly called TRBD1 or TRBD2 (5 bases each). The CDR3 runs 14 residues. The germline V gene has CDR1 SGHRS and CDR2 YFSETQ. The V gene lost 3 bases and the J gene lost 3 bases, with 11 bases spanning the gap.

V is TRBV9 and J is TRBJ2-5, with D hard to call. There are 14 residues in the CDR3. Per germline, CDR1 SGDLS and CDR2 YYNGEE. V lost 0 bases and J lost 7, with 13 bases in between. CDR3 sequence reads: CASSVGTVVGTQYF. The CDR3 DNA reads TGTGCCAGCAGCGTAGGAACCGTGGTGGGGACCCAGTACTTC.

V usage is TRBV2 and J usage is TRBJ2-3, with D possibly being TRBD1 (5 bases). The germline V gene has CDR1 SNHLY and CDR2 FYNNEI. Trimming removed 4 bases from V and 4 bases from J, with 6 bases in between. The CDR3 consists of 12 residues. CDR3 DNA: TGTGCCAGCAGTGTGACAGCAGATACGCAGTATTTT. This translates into CASSVTADTQYF.

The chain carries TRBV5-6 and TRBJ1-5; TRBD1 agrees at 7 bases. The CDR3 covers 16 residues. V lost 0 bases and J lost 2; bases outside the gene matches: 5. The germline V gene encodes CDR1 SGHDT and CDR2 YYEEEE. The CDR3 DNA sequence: TGTGCCAGCAGCTTGGACAGGGGAAGGCGCAATCAGCCCCAGCATTTT. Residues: CASSLDRGRRNQPQHF. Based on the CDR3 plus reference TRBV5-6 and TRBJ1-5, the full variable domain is DAGVTQSPTHLIKTRGQQVTLRCSPKSGHDTVSWYQQALGQGPQFIFQYYEEEERQRGNFPDRFSGHQFPNYSSELNVNALLLGDSALYLCASSLDRGRRNQPQHFGDGTRLSIL.